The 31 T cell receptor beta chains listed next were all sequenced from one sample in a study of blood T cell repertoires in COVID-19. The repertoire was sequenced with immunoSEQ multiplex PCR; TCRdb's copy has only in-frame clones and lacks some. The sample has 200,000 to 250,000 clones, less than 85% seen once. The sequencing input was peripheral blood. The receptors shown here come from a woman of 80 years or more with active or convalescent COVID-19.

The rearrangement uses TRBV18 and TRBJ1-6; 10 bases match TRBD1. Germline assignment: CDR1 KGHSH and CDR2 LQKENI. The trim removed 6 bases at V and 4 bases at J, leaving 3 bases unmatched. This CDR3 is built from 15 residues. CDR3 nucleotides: TGTGCCAGCTCTACGGGACAGGGGTATAATTCACCCCTCCACTTT. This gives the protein CASSTGQGYNSPLHF.

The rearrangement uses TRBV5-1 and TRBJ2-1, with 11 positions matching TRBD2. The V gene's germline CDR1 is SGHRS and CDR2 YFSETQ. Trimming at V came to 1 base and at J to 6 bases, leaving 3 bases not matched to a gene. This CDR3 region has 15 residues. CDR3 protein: CASSLYLAGGNEQFF. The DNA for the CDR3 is TGCGCCAGCAGCTTGTACCTAGCGGGGGGCAATGAGCAGTTCTTC.

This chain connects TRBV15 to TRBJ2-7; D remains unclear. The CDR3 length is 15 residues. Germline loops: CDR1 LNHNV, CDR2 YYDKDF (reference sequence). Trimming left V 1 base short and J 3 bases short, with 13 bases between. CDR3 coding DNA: TGTGCCACCAGCAGAGGAGCTCGGCGGAACTACGAGCAGTACTTC. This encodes CATSRGARRNYEQYF. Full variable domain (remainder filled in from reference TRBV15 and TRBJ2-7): DAMVIQNPRYQVTQFGKPVTLSCSQTLNHNVMYWYQQKSSQAPKLLFHYYDKDFNNEADTPDNFQSRRPNTSFCFLDIRSPGLGDTAMYLCATSRGARRNYEQYFGPGTRLTVT.

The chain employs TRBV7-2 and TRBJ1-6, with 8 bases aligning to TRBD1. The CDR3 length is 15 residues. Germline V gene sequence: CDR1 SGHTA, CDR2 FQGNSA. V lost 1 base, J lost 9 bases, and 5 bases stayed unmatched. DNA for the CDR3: TGTGCCAGCAGCTTAGAGTGGACAGGGATTTCACCCCTCCACTTT. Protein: CASSLEWTGISPLHF.

CDR3 nucleotides: TGCGCCAGCAGCTTGGAGGGACAGCCTAGGAATGAGCAGTTCTTC. Translating gives CASSLEGQPRNEQFF. The chain recombines TRBV5-1 with TRBJ2-1, with 7 bases that match TRBD1. V shed 0 bases, J shed 7 bases, and the junction held 7 bases outside the gene matches. Germline values: CDR1 SGHRS, CDR2 YFSETQ. The CDR3 covers 15 residues. The full variable domain, completed using reference TRBV5-1 and TRBJ2-1, is KAGVTQTPRYLIKTRGQQVTLSCSPISGHRSVSWYQQTPGQGLQFLFEYFSETQRNKGNFPGRFSGRQFSNSRSEMNVSTLELGDSALYLCASSLEGQPRNEQFFGPGTRLTVL.

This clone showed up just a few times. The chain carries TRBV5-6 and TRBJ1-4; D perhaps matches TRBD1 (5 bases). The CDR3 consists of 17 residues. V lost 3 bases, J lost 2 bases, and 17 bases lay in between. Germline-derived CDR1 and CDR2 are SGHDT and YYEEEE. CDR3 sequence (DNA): TGTGCCAGCAGCTACGGCCCGGGGGATGGGACTAATGAAAAACTGTTTTTT. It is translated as CASSYGPGDGTNEKLFF.

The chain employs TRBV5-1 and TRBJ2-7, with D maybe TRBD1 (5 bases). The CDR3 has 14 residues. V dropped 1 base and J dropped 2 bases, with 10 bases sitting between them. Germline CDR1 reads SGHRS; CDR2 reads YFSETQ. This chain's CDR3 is CASSLTGPPYEQYF. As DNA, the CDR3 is TGCGCCAGCAGCTTGACAGGTCCCCCCTACGAGCAGTACTTC. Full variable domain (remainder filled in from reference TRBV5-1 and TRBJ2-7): KAGVTQTPRYLIKTRGQQVTLSCSPISGHRSVSWYQQTPGQGLQFLFEYFSETQRNKGNFPGRFSGRQFSNSRSEMNVSTLELGDSALYLCASSLTGPPYEQYFGPGTRLTVT.

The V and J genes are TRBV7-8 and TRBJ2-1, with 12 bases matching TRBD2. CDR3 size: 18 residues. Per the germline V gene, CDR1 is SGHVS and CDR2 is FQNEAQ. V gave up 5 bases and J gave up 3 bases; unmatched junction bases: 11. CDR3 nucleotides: TGTGCCAGCAGCGGACAGGCTAGCGGGAGGGCCGACTACAATGAGCAGTTCTTC. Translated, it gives CASSGQASGRADYNEQFF. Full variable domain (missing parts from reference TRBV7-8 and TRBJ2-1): GAGVSQSPRYKVAKRGQDVALRCDPISGHVSLFWYQQALGQGPEFLTYFQNEAQLDKSGLPSDRFFAERPEGSVSTLKIQRTQQEDSAVYLCASSGQASGRADYNEQFFGPGTRLTVL.

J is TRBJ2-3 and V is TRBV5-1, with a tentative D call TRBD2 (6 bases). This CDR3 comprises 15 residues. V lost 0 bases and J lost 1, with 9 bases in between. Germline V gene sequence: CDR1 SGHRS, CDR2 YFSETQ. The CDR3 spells CASSLVSSGTDTQYF. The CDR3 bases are TGCGCCAGCAGCTTGGTCTCTAGCGGCACAGATACGCAGTATTTT.

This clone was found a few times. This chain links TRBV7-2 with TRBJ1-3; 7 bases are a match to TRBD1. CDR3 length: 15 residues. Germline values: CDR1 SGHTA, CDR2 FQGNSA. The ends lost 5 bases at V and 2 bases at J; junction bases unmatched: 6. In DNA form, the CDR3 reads TGTGCCAGCAGCCTGACAGGGAATACTGGAAACACCATATATTTT. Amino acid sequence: CASSLTGNTGNTIYF.

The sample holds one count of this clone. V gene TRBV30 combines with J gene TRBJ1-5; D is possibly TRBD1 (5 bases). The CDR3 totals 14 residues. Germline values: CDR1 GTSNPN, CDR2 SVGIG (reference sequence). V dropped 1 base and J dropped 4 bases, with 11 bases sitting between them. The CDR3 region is CAWSGTQVNQPQHF. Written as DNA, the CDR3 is TGTGCCTGGAGTGGAACACAGGTAAATCAGCCCCAGCATTTT.

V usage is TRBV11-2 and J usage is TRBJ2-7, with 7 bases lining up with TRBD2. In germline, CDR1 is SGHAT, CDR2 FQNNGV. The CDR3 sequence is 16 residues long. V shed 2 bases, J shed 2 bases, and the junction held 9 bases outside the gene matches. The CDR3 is CASSLSRASGPYEQYF. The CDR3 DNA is TGTGCCAGCAGCTTATCCCGGGCTAGCGGCCCCTACGAGCAGTACTTC.

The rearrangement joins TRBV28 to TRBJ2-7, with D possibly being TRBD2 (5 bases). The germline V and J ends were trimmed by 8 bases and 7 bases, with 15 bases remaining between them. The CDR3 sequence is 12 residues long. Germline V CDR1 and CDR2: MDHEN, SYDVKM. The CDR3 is CASGERRREQYF. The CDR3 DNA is TGTGCCAGCGGTGAACGGAGGCGGGAGCAGTACTTC. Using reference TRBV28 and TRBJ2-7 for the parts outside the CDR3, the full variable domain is DVKVTQSSRYLVKRTGEKVFLECVQDMDHENMFWYRQDPGLGLRLIYFSYDVKMKEKGDIPEGYSVSREKKERFSLILESASTNQTSMYLCASGERRREQYFGPGTRLTVT.

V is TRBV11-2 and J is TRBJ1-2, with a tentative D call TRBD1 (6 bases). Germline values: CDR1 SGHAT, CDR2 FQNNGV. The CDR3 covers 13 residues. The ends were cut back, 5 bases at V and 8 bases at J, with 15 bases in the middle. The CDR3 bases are TGTGCCAGCAGCCCCGGGACACGGCGGGGCTACACCTTC. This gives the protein CASSPGTRRGYTF. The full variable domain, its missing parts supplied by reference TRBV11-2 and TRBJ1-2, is EAGVAQSPRYKIIEKRQSVAFWCNPISGHATLYWYQQILGQGPKLLIQFQNNGVVDDSQLPKDRFSAERLKGVDSTLKIQPAKLEDSAVYLCASSPGTRRGYTFGSGTRLTVV.

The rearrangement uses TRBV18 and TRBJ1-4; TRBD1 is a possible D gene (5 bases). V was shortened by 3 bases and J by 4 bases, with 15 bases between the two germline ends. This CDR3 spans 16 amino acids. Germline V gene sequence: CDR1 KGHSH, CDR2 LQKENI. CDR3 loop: CASSPNPGSVNEKLFF. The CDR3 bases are TGTGCCAGCTCACCTAACCCAGGGTCGGTTAATGAAAAACTGTTTTTT.

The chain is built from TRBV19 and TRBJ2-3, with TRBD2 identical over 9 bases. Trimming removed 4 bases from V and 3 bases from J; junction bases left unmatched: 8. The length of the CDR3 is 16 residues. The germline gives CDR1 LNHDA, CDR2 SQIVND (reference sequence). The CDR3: CASSNDAGGPTDTQYF. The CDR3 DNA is TGTGCCAGTAGTAATGATGCGGGGGGGCCGACAGATACGCAGTATTTT.

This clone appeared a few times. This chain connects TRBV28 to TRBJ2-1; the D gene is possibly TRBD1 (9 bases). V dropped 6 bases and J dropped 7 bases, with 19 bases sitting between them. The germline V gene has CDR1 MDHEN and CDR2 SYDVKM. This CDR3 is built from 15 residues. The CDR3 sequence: CASSPAGDRVNEQFF. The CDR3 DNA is TGTGCCAGCAGCCCAGCGGGGGACAGGGTGAATGAGCAGTTCTTC.

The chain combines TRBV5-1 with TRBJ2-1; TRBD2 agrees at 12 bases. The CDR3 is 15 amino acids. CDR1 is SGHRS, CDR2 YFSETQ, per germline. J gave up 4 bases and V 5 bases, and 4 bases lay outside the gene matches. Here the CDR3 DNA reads TGCGCCAGCAGTGAGACTAGCGGGGGATACAATGAGCAGTTCTTC. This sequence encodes CASSETSGGYNEQFF. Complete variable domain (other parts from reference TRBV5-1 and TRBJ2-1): KAGVTQTPRYLIKTRGQQVTLSCSPISGHRSVSWYQQTPGQGLQFLFEYFSETQRNKGNFPGRFSGRQFSNSRSEMNVSTLELGDSALYLCASSETSGGYNEQFFGPGTRLTVL.

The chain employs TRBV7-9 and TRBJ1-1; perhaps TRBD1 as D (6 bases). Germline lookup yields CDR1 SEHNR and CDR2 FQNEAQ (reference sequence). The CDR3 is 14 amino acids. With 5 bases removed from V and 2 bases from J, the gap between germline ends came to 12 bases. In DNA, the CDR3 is TGTGCCAGCAGCCCTCAGGGGATTAACACTGAAGCTTTCTTT. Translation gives CASSPQGINTEAFF. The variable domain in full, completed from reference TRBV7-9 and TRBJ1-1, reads DTGVSQNPRHKITKRGQNVTFRCDPISEHNRLYWYRQTLGQGPEFLTYFQNEAQLEKSRLLSDRFSAERPKGSFSTLEIQRTEQGDSAMYLCASSPQGINTEAFFGQGTRLTVV.

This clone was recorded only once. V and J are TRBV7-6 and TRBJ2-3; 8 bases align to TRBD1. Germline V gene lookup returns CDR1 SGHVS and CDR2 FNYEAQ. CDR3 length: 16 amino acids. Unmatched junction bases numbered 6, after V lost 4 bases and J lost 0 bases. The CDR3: CASSSTGGISTDTQYF. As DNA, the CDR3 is TGTGCCAGCAGCTCAACAGGGGGGATAAGCACAGATACGCAGTATTTT.

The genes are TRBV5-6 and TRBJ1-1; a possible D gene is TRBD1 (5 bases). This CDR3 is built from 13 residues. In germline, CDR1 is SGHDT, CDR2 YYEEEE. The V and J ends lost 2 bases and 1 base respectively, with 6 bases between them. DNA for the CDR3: TGTGCCAGCAGCTTTCAGGGGAACACTGAAGCTTTCTTT. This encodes CASSFQGNTEAFF. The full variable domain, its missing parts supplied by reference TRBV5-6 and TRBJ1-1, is DAGVTQSPTHLIKTRGQQVTLRCSPKSGHDTVSWYQQALGQGPQFIFQYYEEEERQRGNFPDRFSGHQFPNYSSELNVNALLLGDSALYLCASSFQGNTEAFFGQGTRLTVV.

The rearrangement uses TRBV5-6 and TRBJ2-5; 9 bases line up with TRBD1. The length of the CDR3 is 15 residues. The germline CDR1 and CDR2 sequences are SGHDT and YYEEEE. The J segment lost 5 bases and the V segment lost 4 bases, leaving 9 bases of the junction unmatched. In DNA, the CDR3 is TGTGCCAGCAGCCAAACAGGGGGCGTTAAGGAGACCCAGTACTTC. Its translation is CASSQTGGVKETQYF.

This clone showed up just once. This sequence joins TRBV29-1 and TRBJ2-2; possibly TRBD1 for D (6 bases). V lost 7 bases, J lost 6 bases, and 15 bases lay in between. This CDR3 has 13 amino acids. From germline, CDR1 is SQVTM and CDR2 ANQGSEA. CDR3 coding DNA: TGCAGCGCCGAGGGGGAGAGGGCCGGGGAGCTGTTTTTT. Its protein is CSAEGERAGELFF.

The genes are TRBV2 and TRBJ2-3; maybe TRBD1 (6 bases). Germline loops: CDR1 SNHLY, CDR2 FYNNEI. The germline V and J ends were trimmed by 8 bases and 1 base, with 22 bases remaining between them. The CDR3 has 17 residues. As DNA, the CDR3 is TGTGCCAGCCTTATTTTCACCGGGACAAGGGGCACAGATACGCAGTATTTT. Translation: CASLIFTGTRGTDTQYF.

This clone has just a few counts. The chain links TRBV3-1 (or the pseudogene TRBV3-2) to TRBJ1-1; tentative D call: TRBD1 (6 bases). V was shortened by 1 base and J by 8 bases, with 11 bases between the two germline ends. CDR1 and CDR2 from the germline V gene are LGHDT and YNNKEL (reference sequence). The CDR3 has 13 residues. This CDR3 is CASSQGSDSEAFF. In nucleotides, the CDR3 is TGTGCCAGCAGCCAAGGGTCGGACAGCGAAGCTTTCTTT.

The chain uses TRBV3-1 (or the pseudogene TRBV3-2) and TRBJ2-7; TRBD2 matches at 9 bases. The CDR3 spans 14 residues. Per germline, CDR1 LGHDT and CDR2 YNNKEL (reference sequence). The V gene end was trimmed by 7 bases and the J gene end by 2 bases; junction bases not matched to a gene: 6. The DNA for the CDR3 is TGTGCCAGCAAGCCTAGCGGGACTACCTACGAGCAGTACTTC. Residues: CASKPSGTTYEQYF.

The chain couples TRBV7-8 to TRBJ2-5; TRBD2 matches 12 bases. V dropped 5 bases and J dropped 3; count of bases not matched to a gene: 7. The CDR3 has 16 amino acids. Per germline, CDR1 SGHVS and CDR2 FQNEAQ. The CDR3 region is CASSNRLAGVEETQYF. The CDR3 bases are TGTGCCAGCAGCAACCGACTAGCGGGAGTGGAAGAGACCCAGTACTTC.

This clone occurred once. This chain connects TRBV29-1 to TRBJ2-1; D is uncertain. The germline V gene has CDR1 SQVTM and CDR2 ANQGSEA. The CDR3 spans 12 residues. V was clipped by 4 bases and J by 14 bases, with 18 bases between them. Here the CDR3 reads CSVGGEPTKEFF. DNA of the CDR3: TGCAGCGTTGGTGGAGAACCTACAAAGGAGTTCTTC.

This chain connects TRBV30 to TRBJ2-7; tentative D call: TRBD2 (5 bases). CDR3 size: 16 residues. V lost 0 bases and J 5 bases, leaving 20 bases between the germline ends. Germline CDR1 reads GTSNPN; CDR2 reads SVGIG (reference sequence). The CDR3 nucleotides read TGTGCCTGGAGTGTAGGTTGGAGGCGCCTTGTGAACGAGCAGTACTTC. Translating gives CAWSVGWRRLVNEQYF.

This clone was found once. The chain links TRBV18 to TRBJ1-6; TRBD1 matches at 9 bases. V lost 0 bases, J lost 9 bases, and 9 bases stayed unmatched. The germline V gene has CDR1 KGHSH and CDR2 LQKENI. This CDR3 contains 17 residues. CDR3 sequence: CASSPPVGTGQGSPLHF. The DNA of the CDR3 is TGTGCCAGCTCACCACCTGTGGGGACAGGGCAAGGTTCACCCCTCCACTTT.

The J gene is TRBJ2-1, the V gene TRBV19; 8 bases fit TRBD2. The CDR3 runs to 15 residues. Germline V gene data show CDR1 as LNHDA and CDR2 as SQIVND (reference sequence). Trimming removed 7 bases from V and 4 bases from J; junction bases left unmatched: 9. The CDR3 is CASKEAGGPYNEQFF. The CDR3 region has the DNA TGTGCCAGTAAGGAGGCGGGAGGCCCGTACAATGAGCAGTTCTTC.